These 27 T cell receptor beta chains originate from one sample sequenced in a study of T cells after yellow fever vaccination. TCRdb recomputed calls from the 5' RACE reads with MiXCR, one row per CDR3 protein. The data show a few hundred thousand distinct CDR3 sequences, 8.7% seen once. The specimen comprised CD4+ T cells sorted from PBMCs, sampled 5 days after the yellow fever booster vaccination. The receptors derive from a man aged 18 to 30 who received the YFV17D yellow fever vaccine.

At least ten counts were recorded for this clonotype. The DNA for the CDR3 is TGTGCCACCAGCCCCGGCAGAACAATGGAGCAGTTCTTC. Residues: CATSPGRTMEQFF. The chain combines TRBV24-1 with TRBJ2-1; D is uncertain. The ends were cut back, 7 bases at V and 10 bases at J, with 16 bases in the middle. The CDR3 is made up of 13 amino acids. Germline V gene lookup returns CDR1 KGHDR and CDR2 SFDVKD.

The chain uses TRBV9 and TRBJ2-3; D is undetermined. The CDR3 has 14 residues. Germline values: CDR1 SGDLS, CDR2 YYNGEE. V was trimmed by 5 bases and J by 8 bases, leaving 18 bases between them. This CDR3 reads CASRYRAQTGTQYF. The CDR3 nucleotides read TGTGCCAGCAGATACCGGGCCCAGACGGGTACGCAGTATTTT.

This clonotype was detected only a few times. The chain carries TRBV24-1 and TRBJ2-5, with TRBD1 as a possible D gene (5 bases). CDR1 and CDR2 (germline): KGHDR, SFDVKD. V lost 3 bases to trimming and J lost 1 base, with 11 bases between them. This CDR3 has 15 residues. The CDR3 DNA is TGTGCCACCAGTGATGCCCGAACAGGCCAAGAGACCCAGTACTTC. It yields the protein CATSDARTGQETQYF.

The chain joins TRBV5-1 to TRBJ2-1; 9 bases align to TRBD2. The trim removed 0 bases at V and 7 bases at J, leaving 5 bases unmatched. CDR1 is SGHRS and CDR2 is YFSETQ in the germline V gene. The CDR3 sequence is 15 residues long. The CDR3 here is CASSLDRRGGNEQFF. CDR3 coding DNA: TGCGCCAGCAGCTTGGACAGGCGGGGGGGGAATGAGCAGTTCTTC.

V is TRBV29-1 and J is TRBJ1-4; possibly TRBD1 for D (5 bases). Germline loops: CDR1 SQVTM, CDR2 ANQGSEA. The CDR3 is made up of 12 amino acids. V was cut by 7 bases and J by 5 bases, with 11 bases left in between. The chain's CDR3 is CSAGLPNEKLFF. The CDR3 DNA sequence: TGCAGCGCGGGACTGCCAAATGAAAAACTGTTTTTT. The full variable domain, its missing parts supplied by reference TRBV29-1 and TRBJ1-4, is SAVISQKPSRDICQRGTSLTIQCQVDSQVTMMFWYRQQPGQSLTLIATANQGSEATYESGFVIDKFPISRPNLTFSTLTVSNMSPEDSSIYLCSAGLPNEKLFFGSGTQLSVL.

This clonotype is deemed medium-sized. The rearrangement uses TRBV5-6 and TRBJ2-1; D call uncertain. Germline-derived CDR1 and CDR2 are SGHDT and YYEEEE. The CDR3 covers 11 residues. V lost 6 bases, J lost 5 bases, and 6 bases lay in between. The CDR3 coding sequence is TGTGCCAGCACCAAGAACAATGAGCAGTTCTTC. Protein: CASTKNNEQFF.

This clonotype was observed at least ten times. The chain is built from TRBV7-2 and TRBJ2-5, with D unclear. The V gene lost 5 bases and the J gene lost 5 bases, with 9 bases spanning the gap. The CDR3 runs 12 residues. CDR1 and CDR2 from the germline V gene are SGHTA and FQGNSA. The CDR3: CASSPLQETQYF. The CDR3, as DNA: TGTGCCAGCAGCCCTCTTCAGGAGACCCAGTACTTC.

This clonotype was seen a handful of times. The chain links TRBV10-3 to TRBJ1-1; no clear D. The germline CDR1 and CDR2 sequences are ENHRY and SYGVKD. The CDR3 totals 9 residues. V lost 10 bases to trimming and J lost 3 bases, with 3 bases between them. The CDR3 DNA is TGTGCCACCGACACTGAAGCTTTCTTT. Its translation: CATDTEAFF.

This rearrangement joins TRBV11-1 to TRBJ2-3, with D perhaps TRBD2 (5 bases). Germline values: CDR1 SGHAT, CDR2 FQDESV (reference sequence). V lost 2 bases, J lost 2 bases, and 11 bases lay in between. CDR3 length: 15 residues. CDR3 in amino acids: CASSLREAVTDTQYF. The CDR3 DNA follows: TGTGCCAGCAGCTTACGGGAAGCGGTCACAGATACGCAGTATTTT. The variable domain in full, with the rest retrieved from reference TRBV11-1 and TRBJ2-3, is EAEVAQSPRYKITEKSQAVAFWCDPISGHATLYWYRQILGQGPELLVQFQDESVVDDSQLPKDRFSAERLKGVDSTLKIQPAELGDSAMYLCASSLREAVTDTQYFGPGTRLTVL.

V is TRBV29-1 and J is TRBJ2-5, with unresolved D. The CDR3 has 13 residues. Germline CDR1 reads SQVTM; CDR2 reads ANQGSEA. With 3 bases removed from V and 1 base from J, the gap between germline ends came to 9 bases. The CDR3 DNA reads as TGCAGCGTTGATCGCAGGCCCCAAGAGACCCAGTACTTC. Translation: CSVDRRPQETQYF.

The chain has TRBV7-2 and TRBJ1-1; no clear D. Germline values: CDR1 SGHTA, CDR2 FQGNSA. The CDR3 is 13 amino acids. V was clipped by 3 bases and J by 5 bases, with 10 bases between them. CDR3 sequence reads: CASSLDRQTEAFF. Here the CDR3 DNA reads TGTGCCAGCAGCTTGGACCGGCAGACTGAAGCTTTCTTT.

J is TRBJ2-3 and V is TRBV5-6; D is possibly TRBD1 or TRBD2 (5 bases each). V lost 5 bases to trimming and J lost 4 bases, with 14 bases between them. Per germline, CDR1 SGHDT and CDR2 YYEEEE. This CDR3 has 14 amino acids. The CDR3, as DNA: TGTGCCAGCAGAGGGACCGCTCGGGCAGATACGCAGTATTTT. This codes for CASRGTARADTQYF.

This clonotype has a handful of counts. The chain couples TRBV11-2 to TRBJ1-3, with D unresolved. CDR3 length: 14 residues. Trimming removed 2 bases from V and 3 bases from J, with 8 bases in between. In germline, CDR1 is SGHAT, CDR2 FQNNGV. CDR3 sequence reads: CASSLSDYGNTIYF. CDR3 nucleotide sequence: TGTGCCAGCAGCTTATCAGATTATGGAAACACCATATATTTT.

This clonotype showed up just a few times. The chain employs TRBV12-3 or TRBV12-4 and TRBJ2-3; 9 bases are shared with TRBD2. This CDR3 contains 16 residues. J gave up 4 bases and V 3 bases, and 8 bases lay outside the gene matches. The CDR3 coding sequence is TGTGCCAGCAGTTTTTGGGCGGGGGGGGAACCAGATACGCAGTATTTT. Protein product: CASSFWAGGEPDTQYF.

This clonotype was observed at least ten times. This chain joins TRBV4-3 and TRBJ2-6, with 7 positions matching TRBD1. The CDR3 spans 15 residues. The trim removed 4 bases at V and 2 bases at J, leaving 2 bases unmatched. CDR1 and CDR2 from the germline V gene are LGHNA and YSLEER. The CDR3 coding sequence is TGCGCCAGCAGCCGTACAGGGGCTGGGGCCAACGTCCTGACTTTC. It yields the protein CASSRTGAGANVLTF.

This clonotype was counted between two and nine times. The V and J genes are TRBV5-1 and TRBJ2-2; D uncertain. V was trimmed by 5 bases and J by 6 bases, leaving 8 bases between them. The CDR3 consists of 12 residues. Looked up from germline, CDR1 is SGHRS and CDR2 is YFSETQ. The CDR3 protein is CASRGVSGELFF. CDR3 nucleotide sequence: TGCGCCAGCAGAGGTGTATCCGGGGAGCTGTTTTTT.

The chain has TRBV3-1 and TRBJ2-1; D tentatively fits TRBD1 or TRBD2 (5 bases each). The germline V gene encodes CDR1 LGHDT and CDR2 YNNKEL (reference sequence). There are 13 residues in the CDR3. V was cut by 3 bases and J by 6 bases, with 9 bases left in between. The CDR3 region is CASSHGAGNEQFF. The CDR3 DNA is TGTGCCAGCAGCCATGGGGCGGGCAATGAGCAGTTCTTC.

The CDR3 sequence: CASSLTRDRVVINQPQHF. The CDR3 coding sequence is TGTGCCAGCAGCTTAACGCGGGACAGGGTAGTCATAAATCAGCCCCAGCATTTT. This rearrangement joins TRBV7-8 to TRBJ1-5; TRBD1 matches 9 bases. CDR3 length: 18 amino acids. Per germline, CDR1 SGHVS and CDR2 FQNEAQ. V gave up 2 bases and J gave up 4 bases; unmatched junction bases: 12. The variable domain in full, with the rest retrieved from reference TRBV7-8 and TRBJ1-5, is GAGVSQSPRYKVAKRGQDVALRCDPISGHVSLFWYQQALGQGPEFLTYFQNEAQLDKSGLPSDRFFAERPEGSVSTLKIQRTQQEDSAVYLCASSLTRDRVVINQPQHFGDGTRLSIL.

This clonotype has just a few counts. The rearrangement links TRBV23-1 to TRBJ1-5, with no clear D. TRBV23-1 is filed as an ORF, its function uncertain. The CDR3 loop spans 14 amino acids. V shed 3 bases and J shed 4 bases, with 10 bases lying between them. CDR3 region: CASSQPDTNQPQHF. The CDR3 DNA sequence: TGCGCCAGCAGTCAGCCTGACACTAATCAGCCCCAGCATTTT.

The table lists this clonotype with many counts. The CDR3 protein is CASSPRSSSGGAETQYF. The CDR3 region has the DNA TGTGCCAGCAGCCCCCGCTCCTCCAGCGGGGGCGCCGAGACCCAGTACTTC. V gene TRBV9 combines with J gene TRBJ2-5; 8 nucleotides line up with TRBD2. Trimming removed 4 bases from V and 5 bases from J; junction bases left unmatched: 16. Germline V CDR1 and CDR2: SGDLS, YYNGEE. The CDR3 extends over 17 amino acids.

The chain is built from TRBV5-6 and TRBJ1-1; no clear D. V lost 0 bases and J lost 1, with 13 bases in between. The V gene's germline CDR1 is SGHDT and CDR2 YYEEEE. The CDR3 extends over 16 amino acids. CDR3 sequence reads: CASSLGPRRANTEAFF. CDR3 sequence (DNA): TGTGCCAGCAGCTTGGGGCCCCGGAGAGCGAACACTGAAGCTTTCTTT.

A few counts support this clonotype. V and J are TRBV28 and TRBJ1-2; D is ambiguous. This CDR3 is built from 15 residues. Trimming removed 6 bases at V and 0 bases at J, with 14 bases between. CDR1 is MDHEN and CDR2 is SYDVKM in the germline V gene. DNA of the CDR3: TGTGCCAGCAGCCCCGGCGAGGGTCCTAACTATGGCTACACCTTC. Translated, it gives CASSPGEGPNYGYTF.

The chain carries TRBV5-1 and TRBJ1-1; a weak D match, TRBD1 (6 bases). V gave up 5 bases and J gave up 6 bases, with 17 bases separating them. Germline V lookup: CDR1 SGHRS, CDR2 YFSETQ. The CDR3 totals 14 residues. The CDR3 sequence is CASSTRTDLAEAFF. The CDR3 DNA reads as TGCGCCAGCAGTACTCGGACAGATTTAGCTGAAGCTTTCTTT.

This clonotype was counted many times. The chain recombines TRBV5-1 with TRBJ2-2, with 10 bases matching TRBD2. The length of the CDR3 is 16 residues. V lost 2 bases, J lost 2 bases, and 3 bases stayed unmatched. Germline CDR1 SGHRS, CDR2 YFSETQ. The CDR3 coding sequence is TGCGCCAGCAGCTTACTAGCGGGAATTAACACCGGGGAGCTGTTTTTT. This translates into CASSLLAGINTGELFF.

This clonotype was counted only a few times. The chain links TRBV5-6 to TRBJ2-1, with 8 bases aligning to TRBD2. The length of the CDR3 is 13 residues. V was pared by 0 bases and J by 15 bases, with 8 bases of the junction left unmatched. Germline V gene sequence: CDR1 SGHDT, CDR2 YYEEEE. The CDR3 region has the DNA TGTGCCAGCAGCTTGGCTGTCGCGGGGGGTCCGTTCTTC. Its protein product is CASSLAVAGGPFF.

This clonotype was seen at least ten times. The chain employs TRBV29-1 and TRBJ1-2; 8 nucleotides agree with TRBD1. This CDR3 spans 11 amino acids. The J segment lost 8 bases and the V segment lost 6 bases, leaving 5 bases of the junction unmatched. Germline assignment: CDR1 SQVTM and CDR2 ANQGSEA. For the CDR3, the DNA is TGCAGCGTCGACAGGGGAATGGGCTACACCTTC. Residues: CSVDRGMGYTF.

The rearrangement uses TRBV5-1 and TRBJ2-5; TRBD1 matches 8 bases. V was clipped by 2 bases and J by 1 base; unmatched bases: 7. CDR1 is SGHRS and CDR2 is YFSETQ in the germline V gene. The CDR3 is 16 amino acids. The CDR3 DNA sequence: TGCGCCAGCAGCTTCGGACAGGGAACGGGCCAAGAGACCCAGTACTTC. Translated, it gives CASSFGQGTGQETQYF.